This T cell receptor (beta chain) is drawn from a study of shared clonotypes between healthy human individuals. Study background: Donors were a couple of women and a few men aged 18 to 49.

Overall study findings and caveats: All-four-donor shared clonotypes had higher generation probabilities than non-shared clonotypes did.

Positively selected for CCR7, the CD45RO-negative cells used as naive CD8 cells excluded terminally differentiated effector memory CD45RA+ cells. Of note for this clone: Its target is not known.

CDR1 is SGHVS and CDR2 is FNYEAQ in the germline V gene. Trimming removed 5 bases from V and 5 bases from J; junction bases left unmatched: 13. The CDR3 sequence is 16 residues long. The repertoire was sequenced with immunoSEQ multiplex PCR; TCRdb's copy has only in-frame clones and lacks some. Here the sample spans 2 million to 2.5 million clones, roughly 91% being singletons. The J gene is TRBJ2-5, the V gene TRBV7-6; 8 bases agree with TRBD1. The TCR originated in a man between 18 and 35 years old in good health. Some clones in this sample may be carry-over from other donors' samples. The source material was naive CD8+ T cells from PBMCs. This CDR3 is CASSPRQGMVQETQYF. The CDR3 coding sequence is TGTGCCAGCAGCCCGCGACAGGGGATGGTCCAGGAGACCCAGTACTTC.